This TCR beta chain derives from a study of beta chain features in type 1 diabetes. The study's findings and limits: Cells that show high TCR expression could be over-represented by cDNA sequencing.

Note on this clone: Its target is unknown.

The authors reverse transcribed all of the isolated RNA, so sequencing captured expressed TCRB transcripts. Some clones are missing from TCRdb's copy, which holds only in-frame ones; the method was immunoSEQ multiplex PCR. The table shows fewer than 650,000 clones, with roughly a sixth occurring only once. Per germline, CDR1 LGHNA and CDR2 YSLEER. V was trimmed by 2 bases and J by 1 base, leaving 12 bases between them. The CDR3 totals 15 residues. This TCR was recovered from a man aged 18 to 30 in good health. The rearrangement joins TRBV4-3 to TRBJ2-7; maybe TRBD1 (6 bases). The sample taken for sequencing was naive CD4+ T cells from blood. The CDR3 sequence is CASSQLRTDSYEQYF. The CDR3 DNA is TGCGCCAGCAGCCAACTTCGGACAGATTCCTACGAGCAGTACTTC.